This T cell receptor (beta chain) was sequenced during a study of shared clonotypes between healthy human individuals. The overall study: There were three CD4 naive, three CD4 memory, two CD8 naive and one CD8 memory plates per donor.

Terminally differentiated effector memory CD45RA+ cells were excluded from the naive CD8 cells, which were CD45RO-negative and positively selected for CCR7. Study-level results: Depth of sequencing was expected to influence donor clonotype sharing. Specimens sampled were limited to blood, with tissue repertoires likely differing.

It was across several immunoSEQ plates that each subset's genomic DNA was evenly split. Sequenced by immunoSEQ multiplex PCR; TCRdb stores in-frame clones only, minus some. The sample contains hundreds of thousands of clones, around 96% of which appear only once. This clone occurred once. Its antigen is currently unknown. The sample was naive CD8+ T cells sorted from blood. This receptor was identified in a woman aged 30 to 39 in good health.

The CDR3 here is CASSPGTTTYEQYF. CDR3 sequence (DNA): TGCGCCAGCAGCCCTGGGACTACGACCTACGAGCAGTACTTC. This chain joins TRBV4-1 and TRBJ2-5; 7 bases fit TRBD2. The J call is in doubt because the DNA end fits TRBJ2-7 better. The V gene's germline CDR1 is MGHRA and CDR2 YSYEKL. This CDR3 contains 14 residues.